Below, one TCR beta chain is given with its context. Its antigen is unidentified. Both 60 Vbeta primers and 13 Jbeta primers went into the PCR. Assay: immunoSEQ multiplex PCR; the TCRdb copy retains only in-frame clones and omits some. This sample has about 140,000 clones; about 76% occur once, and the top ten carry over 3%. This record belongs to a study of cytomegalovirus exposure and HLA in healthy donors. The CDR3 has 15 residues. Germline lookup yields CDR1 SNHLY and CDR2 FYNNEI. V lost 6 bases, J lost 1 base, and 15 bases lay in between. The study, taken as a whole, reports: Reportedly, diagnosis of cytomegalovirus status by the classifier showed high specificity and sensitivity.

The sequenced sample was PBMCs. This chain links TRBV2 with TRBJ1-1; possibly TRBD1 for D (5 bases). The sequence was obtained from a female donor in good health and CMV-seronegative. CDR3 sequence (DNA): TGTGCCAGCAGCCTAGGACGGACAAGGAACACTGAAGCTTTCTTT. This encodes CASSLGRTRNTEAFF.